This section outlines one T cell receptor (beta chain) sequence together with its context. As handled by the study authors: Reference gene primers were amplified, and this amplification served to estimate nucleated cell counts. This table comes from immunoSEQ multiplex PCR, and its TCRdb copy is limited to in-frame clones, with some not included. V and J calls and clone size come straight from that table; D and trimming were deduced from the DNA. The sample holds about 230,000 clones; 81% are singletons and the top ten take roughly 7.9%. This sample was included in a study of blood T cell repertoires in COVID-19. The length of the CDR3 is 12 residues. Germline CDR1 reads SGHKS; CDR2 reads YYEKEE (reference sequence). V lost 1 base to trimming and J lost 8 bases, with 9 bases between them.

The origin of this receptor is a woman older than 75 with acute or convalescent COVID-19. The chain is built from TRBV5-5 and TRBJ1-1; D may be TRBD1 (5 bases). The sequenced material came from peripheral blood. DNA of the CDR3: TGTGCCAGCAGCTTGTCAGGGCCCGAAGCTTTCTTT. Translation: CASSLSGPEAFF.